The next 21 T cell receptor beta chains were all read from a single sample in a study of vaccination effects on CD4 cells after COVID-19. No antigen has been identified for these receptors. Antigen-specific CD4+ T cells were first expanded with viral peptide pools by the ViraFEST assay and only then sequenced. Subsequent to a culture period of about ten days, CD4+ T cells were isolated. None of the vaccinated had previously contracted SARS-CoV-2, and their nucleocapsid antibodies tested negative. The data were produced by immunoSEQ multiplex PCR, yet TCRdb's version contains in-frame clones alone and is incomplete. The sample lists about 48,000 clones, more than 75% seen once, with approximately 6% in the top ten. The input for sequencing was CD4+ T cells from PBMCs cultured with HCoV-OC43 spike peptides, taken before COVID-19 vaccination. Subset indicated: HCoV-OC43 spike overlapping peptide pool stimulation. The receptors derive from a human donor who received a COVID-19 vaccine.

The rearrangement joins TRBV7-8 to TRBJ1-2; 8 bases line up with TRBD1. The germline V gene has CDR1 SGHVS and CDR2 FQNEAQ. The CDR3 contains 16 residues. With V trimmed by 6 bases and J by 6 bases, 15 bases remained unmatched. The CDR3, as DNA: TGTGCCAGCAGACTTGTACGGACAGGGAAGCTCGATGGCTACACCTTC. Amino acids: CASRLVRTGKLDGYTF.

This clone has a handful of counts. The chain combines TRBV13 with TRBJ1-2; D is ambiguous. The germline gives CDR1 PRHDT, CDR2 FYEKMQ (reference sequence). The CDR3 loop spans 9 amino acids. V dropped 3 bases and J dropped 8 bases, with 1 base sitting between them. The CDR3 DNA reads as TGTGCCAGCAGCTTCGGCTACACCTTC. Its protein is CASSFGYTF. The entire variable domain, with the rest obtained from reference TRBV13 and TRBJ1-2, is as follows: AAGVIQSPRHLIKEKRETATLKCYPIPRHDTVYWYQQGPGQDPQFLISFYEKMQSDKGSIPDRFSAQQFSDYHSELNMSSLELGDSALYFCASSFGYTFGSGTRLTVV.

In its sample, this clone was seen once. The chain uses TRBV15 and TRBJ1-5; D possibly corresponds to TRBD1 (5 bases). The ends were cut back, 2 bases at V and 0 bases at J, with 14 bases in the middle. The CDR3 sequence is 17 residues long. Germline loops: CDR1 LNHNV, CDR2 YYDKDF (reference sequence). CDR3 amino acids: CATSRFTGGDSNQPQHF. The CDR3 DNA reads TGTGCCACCAGCAGATTCACGGGGGGGGATAGCAATCAGCCCCAGCATTTT.

The gene calls are TRBV6-1 and TRBJ2-2; tentative D call: TRBD1 (5 bases). V lost 3 bases to trimming and J lost 0 bases, with 11 bases between them. The germline gives CDR1 MNHNS, CDR2 SASEGT. The CDR3 is 16 amino acids. The CDR3 DNA is TGTGCCAGCAGTGATGGACACTCCGCGAACACCGGGGAGCTGTTTTTT. Translation: CASSDGHSANTGELFF.

V is TRBV7-2 and J is TRBJ1-2, with no clear D. The CDR3 loop spans 13 amino acids. V was trimmed by 4 bases and J by 8 bases, leaving 14 bases between them. Germline CDR1 reads SGHTA; CDR2 reads FQGNSA. The CDR3 is CASSYGPASGYTF. The DNA for the CDR3 is TGTGCCAGCAGCTACGGACCCGCATCGGGCTACACCTTC.

The chain carries TRBV24-1 and TRBJ2-5; D is possibly TRBD1 (6 bases). Germline V CDR1 and CDR2: KGHDR, SFDVKD. There are 14 residues in the CDR3. Trimming took off 3 bases at V and 0 bases at J, with 7 bases between the two ends. The CDR3 is CATSDTGYQETQYF. CDR3 in DNA: TGTGCCACCAGTGATACAGGGTACCAAGAGACCCAGTACTTC.

V usage is TRBV5-4 and J usage is TRBJ2-2; a weak D match, TRBD2 (5 bases). CDR3 size: 14 residues. Between the trimmed V and J ends, which lost 2 bases and 7 bases, there was a span of 12 bases. Per the germline V gene, CDR1 is SGHNT and CDR2 is YYREEE (reference sequence). The CDR3 sequence is CASSLLDGVGELFF. The CDR3 DNA is TGTGCCAGCAGCTTACTAGACGGCGTCGGGGAGCTGTTTTTT.

The chain couples TRBV7-2 to TRBJ1-4; D is perhaps TRBD1 (5 bases). Germline CDR1 reads SGHTA; CDR2 reads FQGNSA. V was cut by 7 bases and J by 0 bases, with 18 bases left in between. This CDR3 is 17 amino acids long. The DNA of the CDR3 is TGTGCCAGCACCCCGCGGGGGTCGGGGGCAACTAATGAAAAACTGTTTTTT. Protein: CASTPRGSGATNEKLFF.

The J gene is TRBJ1-6, the V gene TRBV7-3; maybe TRBD1 (6 bases). Germline CDR1 is SGHTA and CDR2 is FQGTGA. The CDR3 has 18 amino acids. V shed 5 bases and J shed 0 bases, with 17 bases lying between them. The chain's CDR3 is CASSPGQGRNSYNSPLHF. CDR3 nucleotide sequence: TGTGCCAGCAGCCCCGGGCAGGGGAGAAACTCCTATAATTCACCCCTCCACTTT. The full variable domain, its missing parts supplied by reference TRBV7-3 and TRBJ1-6, is GAGVSQTPSNKVTEKGKYVELRCDPISGHTALYWYRQSLGQGPEFLIYFQGTGAADDSGLPNDRFFAVRPEGSVSTLKIQRTERGDSAVYLCASSPGQGRNSYNSPLHFGNGTRLTVT.

The V and J genes are TRBV19 and TRBJ2-6; 7 nucleotides agree with TRBD2. The length of the CDR3 is 17 residues. V lost 6 bases, J lost 2 bases, and 10 bases stayed unmatched. CDR1 and CDR2 from the germline V gene are LNHDA and SQIVND (reference sequence). The CDR3 loop is CASRGEGFRPGANVLTF. As DNA, the CDR3 is TGTGCCAGTAGGGGGGAGGGTTTCAGGCCTGGGGCCAACGTCCTGACTTTC.

This clone was seen more than once but under ten times. CDR3: CSSAPTFDTGYTF. CDR3 DNA sequence: TGCAGCTCAGCACCTACGTTCGACACCGGCTACACCTTC. This chain joins TRBV29-1 and TRBJ1-2; no reliable D call. The V end lost 8 bases, the J end lost 8 bases, and 21 bases lay between the germline ends. The CDR3 runs to 13 residues. Germline assignment: CDR1 SQVTM and CDR2 ANQGSEA.

The table lists this clone with a few counts. This sequence joins TRBV7-9 and TRBJ2-1; 9 bases agree with TRBD1. J was trimmed by 4 bases and V by 0 bases; bases with no gene match: 7. Germline assignment: CDR1 SEHNR and CDR2 FQNEAQ (reference sequence). The CDR3 has 17 residues. The CDR3 spells CASSLAPRDRVYNEQFF. As DNA, the CDR3 is TGTGCCAGCAGCTTAGCCCCGCGGGACAGGGTTTACAATGAGCAGTTCTTC.

This clone occurred once. The chain employs TRBV11-3 and TRBJ2-7; D might be TRBD1 (6 bases). With 5 bases removed from V and 3 bases from J, the gap between germline ends came to 8 bases. This CDR3 is built from 12 residues. The V gene's germline CDR1 is SGHNT and CDR2 YENEEA. This chain's CDR3 is CASSPQGYEQYV. CDR3 sequence (DNA): TGTGCCAGCAGCCCACAGGGCTACGAGCAGTACGTC.

V and J are TRBV5-4 and TRBJ1-6; a weak D match, TRBD1 (6 bases). V shed 0 bases and J shed 14 bases, with 21 bases lying between them. The CDR3 is 16 amino acids. Germline CDR1 is SGHNT and CDR2 is YYREEE (reference sequence). The CDR3 here is CASSLGLNRDPSSLHF. The DNA of the CDR3 is TGTGCCAGCAGCTTGGGCCTGAACAGGGACCCTAGCTCCCTCCACTTT.

The V gene is TRBV19, the J gene TRBJ1-1, with D possibly TRBD1 on 5 matching bases. Trimming removed 5 bases at V and 5 bases at J, with 21 bases between. The CDR3 consists of 16 residues. Germline values: CDR1 LNHDA, CDR2 SQIVND (reference sequence). DNA of the CDR3: TGTGCCAGTAGTCAGCGGAGGGGCCGGGGCAGGACTGAAGCTTTCTTT. Translating gives CASSQRRGRGRTEAFF.

The rearrangement links TRBV5-1 to TRBJ1-1; D is unclear. CDR1 is SGHRS, CDR2 YFSETQ, per germline. CDR3 length: 13 residues. V was clipped by 0 bases and J by 3 bases, with 6 bases between them. CDR3 bases: TGCGCCAGCAGCTTGGAGTCCTACACTGAAGCTTTCTTT. It encodes CASSLESYTEAFF.

J is TRBJ1-5 and V is TRBV3-1 (or the pseudogene TRBV3-2), with D possibly TRBD1 on 5 matching bases. V dropped 1 base and J dropped 1 base, with 11 bases sitting between them. There are 16 residues in the CDR3. Germline loops: CDR1 LGHDT, CDR2 YNNKEL (reference sequence). CDR3 bases: TGTGCCAGCAGCCAAGCGGGGGGTAAGAGCAATCAGCCCCAGCATTTT. It encodes CASSQAGGKSNQPQHF.

A few counts support this clone. The chain joins TRBV28 to TRBJ2-7, with a weak D call TRBD2 (5 bases). The CDR3 runs 12 residues. V was trimmed by 3 bases and J by 4 bases, leaving 7 bases between them. Per the germline V gene, CDR1 is MDHEN and CDR2 is SYDVKM. The CDR3 coding sequence is TGTGCCAGCAGTTTGGGCGGGTACGAGCAGTACGTC. Translating it yields CASSLGGYEQYV.

The genes are TRBV9 and TRBJ2-3, with D possibly being TRBD1 (6 bases). Trimming took off 0 bases at V and 4 bases at J, with 15 bases between the two ends. The germline gives CDR1 SGDLS, CDR2 YYNGEE. This CDR3 spans 16 amino acids. The CDR3 region has the DNA TGTGCCAGCAGCGTAGTAGGCCAGGGGTCTCCAGATACGCAGTATTTT. Its protein is CASSVVGQGSPDTQYF. The variable domain in full, with the rest retrieved from reference TRBV9 and TRBJ2-3, is DSGVTQTPKHLITATGQRVTLRCSPRSGDLSVYWYQQSLDQGLQFLIQYYNGEERAKGNILERFSAQQFPDLHSELNLSSLELGDSALYFCASSVVGQGSPDTQYFGPGTRLTVL.

The chain is built from TRBV6-7 and TRBJ2-7, with 11 bases that match TRBD1. TRBV6-7 is identified as an open reading frame with a role that is uncertain. This CDR3 spans 14 amino acids. V was pared by 11 bases and J by 0 bases, with 6 bases of the junction left unmatched. For the CDR3, the DNA is TGTGCCCTCCGGGGGACAGGGGGCTCCTACGAGCAGTACGTC. Protein sequence: CALRGTGGSYEQYV.

The chain combines TRBV7-2 with TRBJ2-1; the match to TRBD2 covers 14 bases. The germline V gene has CDR1 SGHTA and CDR2 FQGNSA. V was pared by 5 bases and J by 4 bases, with 1 base of the junction left unmatched. CDR3 length: 15 amino acids. This CDR3 reads CASSRTSGGYNEQFF. The CDR3 region has the DNA TGTGCCAGCAGCCGGACTAGCGGGGGGTACAATGAGCAGTTCTTC.